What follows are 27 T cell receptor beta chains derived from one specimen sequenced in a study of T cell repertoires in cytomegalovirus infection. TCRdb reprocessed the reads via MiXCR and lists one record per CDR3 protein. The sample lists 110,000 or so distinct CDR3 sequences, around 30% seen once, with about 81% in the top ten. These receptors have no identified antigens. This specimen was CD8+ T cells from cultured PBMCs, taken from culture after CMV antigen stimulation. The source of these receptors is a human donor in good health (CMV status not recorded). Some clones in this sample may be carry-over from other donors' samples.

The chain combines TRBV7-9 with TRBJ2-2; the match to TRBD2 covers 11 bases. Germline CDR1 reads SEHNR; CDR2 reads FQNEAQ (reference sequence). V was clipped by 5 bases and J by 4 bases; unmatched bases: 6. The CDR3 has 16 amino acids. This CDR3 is CASSLLAGEPTGELFF. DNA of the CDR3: TGTGCCAGCAGCCTACTAGCGGGGGAACCCACCGGGGAGCTGTTTTTT.

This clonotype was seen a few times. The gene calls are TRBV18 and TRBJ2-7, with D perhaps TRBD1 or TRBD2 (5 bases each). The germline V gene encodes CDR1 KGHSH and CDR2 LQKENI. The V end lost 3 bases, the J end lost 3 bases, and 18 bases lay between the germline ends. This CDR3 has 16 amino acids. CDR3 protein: CASSPEGHSNLYEQYF. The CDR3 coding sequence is TGTGCCAGCTCACCTGAGGGGCACTCGAACCTCTACGAGCAGTACTTC.

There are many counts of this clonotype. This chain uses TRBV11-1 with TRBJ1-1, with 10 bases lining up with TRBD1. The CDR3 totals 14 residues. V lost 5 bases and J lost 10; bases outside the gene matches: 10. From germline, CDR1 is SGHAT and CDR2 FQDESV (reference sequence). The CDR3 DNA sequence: TGTGCCAGCAGCCCAGAGGGGACAGGGGTAGGAGCTTTCTTT. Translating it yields CASSPEGTGVGAFF.

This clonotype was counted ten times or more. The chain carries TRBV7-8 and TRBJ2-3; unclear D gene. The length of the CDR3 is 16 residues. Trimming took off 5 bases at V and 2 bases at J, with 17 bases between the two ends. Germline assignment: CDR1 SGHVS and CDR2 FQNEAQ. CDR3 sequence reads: CASSPSRAHDTDTQYF. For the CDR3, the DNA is TGTGCCAGCAGCCCAAGTAGGGCGCATGACACAGATACGCAGTATTTT. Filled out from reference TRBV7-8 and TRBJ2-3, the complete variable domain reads GAGVSQSPRYKVAKRGQDVALRCDPISGHVSLFWYQQALGQGPEFLTYFQNEAQLDKSGLPSDRFFAERPEGSVSTLKIQRTQQEDSAVYLCASSPSRAHDTDTQYFGPGTRLTVL.

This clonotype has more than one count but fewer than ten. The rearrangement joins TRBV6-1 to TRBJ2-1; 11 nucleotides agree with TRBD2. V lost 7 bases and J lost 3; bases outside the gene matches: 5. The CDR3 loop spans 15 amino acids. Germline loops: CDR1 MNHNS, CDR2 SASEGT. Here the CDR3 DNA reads TGTGCCAGCAACCCGGGACTAGCGGTCTACAATGAGCAGTTCTTC. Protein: CASNPGLAVYNEQFF.

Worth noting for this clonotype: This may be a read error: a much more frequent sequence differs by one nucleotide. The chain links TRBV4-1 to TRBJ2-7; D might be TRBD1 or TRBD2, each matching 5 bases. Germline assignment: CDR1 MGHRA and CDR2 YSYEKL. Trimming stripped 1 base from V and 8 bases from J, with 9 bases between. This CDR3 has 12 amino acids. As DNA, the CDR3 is TGCGCCAGCAGCCAAGCGGGGCGCAAGCAGTACTTC. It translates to CASSQAGRKQYF.

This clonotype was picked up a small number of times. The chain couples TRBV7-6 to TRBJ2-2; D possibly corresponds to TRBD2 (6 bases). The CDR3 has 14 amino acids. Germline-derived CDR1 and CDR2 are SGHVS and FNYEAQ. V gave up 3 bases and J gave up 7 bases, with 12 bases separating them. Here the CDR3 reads CASSFRLVGGELFF. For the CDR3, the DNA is TGTGCCAGCAGCTTCCGACTAGTAGGCGGGGAGCTGTTTTTT.

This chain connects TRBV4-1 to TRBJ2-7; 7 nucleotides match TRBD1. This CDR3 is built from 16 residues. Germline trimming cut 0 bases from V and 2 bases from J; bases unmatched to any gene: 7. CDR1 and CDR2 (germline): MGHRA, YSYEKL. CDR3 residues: CASSQESVGGTYEQYF. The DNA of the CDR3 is TGCGCCAGCAGCCAAGAAAGCGTAGGGGGCACCTACGAGCAGTACTTC.

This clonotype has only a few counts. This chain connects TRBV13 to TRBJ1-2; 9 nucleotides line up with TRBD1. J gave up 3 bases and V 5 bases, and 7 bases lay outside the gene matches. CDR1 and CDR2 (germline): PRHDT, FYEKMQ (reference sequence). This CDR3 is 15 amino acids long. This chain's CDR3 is CASSPGTGSHYGYTF. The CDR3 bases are TGTGCCAGCAGCCCGGGGACAGGGAGTCACTATGGCTACACCTTC.

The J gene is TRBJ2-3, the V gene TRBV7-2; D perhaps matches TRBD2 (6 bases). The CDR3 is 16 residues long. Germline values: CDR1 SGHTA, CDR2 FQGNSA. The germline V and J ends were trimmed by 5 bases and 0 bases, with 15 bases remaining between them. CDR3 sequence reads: CASSELAPSSTDTQYF. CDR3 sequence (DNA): TGTGCCAGCAGCGAACTAGCTCCTTCTAGCACAGATACGCAGTATTTT.

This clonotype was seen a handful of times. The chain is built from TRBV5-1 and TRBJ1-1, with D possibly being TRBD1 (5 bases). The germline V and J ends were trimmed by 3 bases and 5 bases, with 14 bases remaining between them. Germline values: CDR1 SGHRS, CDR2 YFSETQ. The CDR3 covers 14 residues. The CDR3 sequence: CASSSGTDSTEAFF. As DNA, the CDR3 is TGCGCCAGCAGCTCCGGGACCGATTCAACTGAAGCTTTCTTT. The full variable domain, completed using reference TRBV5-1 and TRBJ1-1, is KAGVTQTPRYLIKTRGQQVTLSCSPISGHRSVSWYQQTPGQGLQFLFEYFSETQRNKGNFPGRFSGRQFSNSRSEMNVSTLELGDSALYLCASSSGTDSTEAFFGQGTRLTVV.

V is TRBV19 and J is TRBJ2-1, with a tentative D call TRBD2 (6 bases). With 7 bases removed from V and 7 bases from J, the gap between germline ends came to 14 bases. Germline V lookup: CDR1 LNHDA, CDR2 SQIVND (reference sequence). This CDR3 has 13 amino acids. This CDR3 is CASNMGGANEQFF. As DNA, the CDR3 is TGTGCCAGTAACATGGGCGGGGCGAATGAGCAGTTCTTC.

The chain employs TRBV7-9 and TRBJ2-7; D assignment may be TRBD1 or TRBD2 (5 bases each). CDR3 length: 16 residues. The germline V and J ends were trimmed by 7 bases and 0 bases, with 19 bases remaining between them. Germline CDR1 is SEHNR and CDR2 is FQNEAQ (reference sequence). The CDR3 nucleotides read TGTGCCAGCACCGTTTGGAGGCAGGGTATCTCCTACGAGCAGTACTTC. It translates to CASTVWRQGISYEQYF.

The CDR3 loop reads CASSLDGRNYGYTF. CDR3 coding DNA: TGTGCCAGCAGTTTAGACGGACGGAACTATGGCTACACCTTC. V and J are TRBV27 and TRBJ1-2; D unresolved. The germline V and J ends were trimmed by 2 bases and 2 bases, with 9 bases remaining between them. Germline CDR1 reads MNHEY; CDR2 reads SMNVEV (reference sequence). This CDR3 has 14 amino acids.

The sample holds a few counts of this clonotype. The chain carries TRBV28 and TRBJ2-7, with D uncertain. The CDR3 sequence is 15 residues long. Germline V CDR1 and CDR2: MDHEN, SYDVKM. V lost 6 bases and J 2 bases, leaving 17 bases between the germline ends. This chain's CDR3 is CASSSPQVVTYEQYF. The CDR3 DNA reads TGTGCCAGCAGCTCCCCTCAGGTAGTGACCTACGAGCAGTACTTC.

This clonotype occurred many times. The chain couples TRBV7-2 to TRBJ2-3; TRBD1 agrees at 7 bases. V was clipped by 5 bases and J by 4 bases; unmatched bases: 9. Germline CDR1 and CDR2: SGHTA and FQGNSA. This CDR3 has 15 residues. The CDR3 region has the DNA TGTGCCAGCAGCCGACAGGGCCAACTTTCAGATACGCAGTATTTT. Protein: CASSRQGQLSDTQYF.

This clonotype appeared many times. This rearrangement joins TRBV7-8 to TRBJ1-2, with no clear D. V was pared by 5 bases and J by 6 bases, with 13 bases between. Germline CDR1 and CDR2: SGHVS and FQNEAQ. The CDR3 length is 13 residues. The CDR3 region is CASSPNPGDGYTF. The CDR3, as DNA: TGTGCCAGCAGCCCTAACCCCGGGGATGGCTACACCTTC.

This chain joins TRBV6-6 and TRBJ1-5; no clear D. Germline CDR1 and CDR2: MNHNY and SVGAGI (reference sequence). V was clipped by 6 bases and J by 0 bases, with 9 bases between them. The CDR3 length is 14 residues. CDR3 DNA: TGTGCCAGCAGCGCCCCCGATAGCAATCAGCCCCAGCATTTT. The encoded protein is CASSAPDSNQPQHF.

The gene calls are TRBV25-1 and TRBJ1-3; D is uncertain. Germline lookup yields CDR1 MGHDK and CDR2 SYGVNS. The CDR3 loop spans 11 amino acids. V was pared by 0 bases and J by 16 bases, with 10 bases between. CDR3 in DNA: TGTGCCAGCAGTGAATACAAACAGACCTATTTT. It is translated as CASSEYKQTYF.

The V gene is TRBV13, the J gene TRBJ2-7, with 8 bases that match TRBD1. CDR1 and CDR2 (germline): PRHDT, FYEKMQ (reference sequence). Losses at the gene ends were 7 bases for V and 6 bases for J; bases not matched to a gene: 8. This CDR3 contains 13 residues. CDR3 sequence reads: CASNHRGVSEQYF. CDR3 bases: TGTGCCAGCAATCACAGGGGGGTTTCCGAGCAGTACTTC.

The CDR3 DNA reads TGCAGCGTTGAGGGGGGGGACAAATACGAGCAGTACTTC. This codes for CSVEGGDKYEQYF. The rearrangement links TRBV29-1 to TRBJ2-7; TRBD2 might be the D (7 bases). Trimming cost V 3 bases and J 4 bases, with 13 bases left between them. The CDR3 sequence is 13 residues long. In germline, CDR1 is SQVTM, CDR2 ANQGSEA.

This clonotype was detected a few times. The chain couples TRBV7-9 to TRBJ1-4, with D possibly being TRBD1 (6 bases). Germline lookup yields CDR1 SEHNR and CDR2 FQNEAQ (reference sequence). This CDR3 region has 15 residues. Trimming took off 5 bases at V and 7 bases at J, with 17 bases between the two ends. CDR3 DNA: TGTGCCAGCAGCCTTTCCCTTCCGGGGGCTGAAAAACTGTTTTTT. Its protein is CASSLSLPGAEKLFF.

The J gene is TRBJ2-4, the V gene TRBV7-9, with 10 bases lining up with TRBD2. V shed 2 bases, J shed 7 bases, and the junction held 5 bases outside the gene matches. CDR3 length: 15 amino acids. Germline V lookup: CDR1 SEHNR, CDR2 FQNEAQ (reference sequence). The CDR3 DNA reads TGTGCCAGCAGCTTATATAGCGGGGGGATCAACATTCAGTACTTC. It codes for CASSLYSGGINIQYF. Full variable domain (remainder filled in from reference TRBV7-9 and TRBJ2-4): DTGVSQNPRHKITKRGQNVTFRCDPISEHNRLYWYRQTLGQGPEFLTYFQNEAQLEKSRLLSDRFSAERPKGSFSTLEIQRTEQGDSAMYLCASSLYSGGINIQYFGAGTRLSVL.

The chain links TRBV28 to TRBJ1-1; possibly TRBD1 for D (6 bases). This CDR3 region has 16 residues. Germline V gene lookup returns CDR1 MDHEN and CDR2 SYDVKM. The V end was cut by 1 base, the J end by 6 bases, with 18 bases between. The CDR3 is CASSLSQGRRTPEAFF. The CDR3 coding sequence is TGTGCCAGCAGTTTATCTCAGGGGAGAAGGACCCCTGAAGCTTTCTTT.

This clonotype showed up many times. CDR3 sequence: CASSLEVYSNQPQHF. The CDR3, as DNA: TGTGCCAGCAGCTTAGAGGTTTATAGCAATCAGCCCCAGCATTTT. V gene TRBV7-8 combines with J gene TRBJ1-5, with D uncertain. V lost 1 base to trimming and J lost 0 bases, with 7 bases between them. CDR3 size: 15 residues. CDR1 and CDR2 (germline): SGHVS, FQNEAQ. Complete variable domain (other parts from reference TRBV7-8 and TRBJ1-5): GAGVSQSPRYKVAKRGQDVALRCDPISGHVSLFWYQQALGQGPEFLTYFQNEAQLDKSGLPSDRFFAERPEGSVSTLKIQRTQQEDSAVYLCASSLEVYSNQPQHFGDGTRLSIL.

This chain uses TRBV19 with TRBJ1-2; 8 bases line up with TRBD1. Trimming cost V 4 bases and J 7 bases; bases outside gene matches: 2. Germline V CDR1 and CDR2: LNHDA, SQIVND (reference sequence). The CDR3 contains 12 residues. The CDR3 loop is CASSTDRAGYTF. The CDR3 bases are TGTGCCAGTAGTACGGACAGGGCTGGCTACACCTTC.

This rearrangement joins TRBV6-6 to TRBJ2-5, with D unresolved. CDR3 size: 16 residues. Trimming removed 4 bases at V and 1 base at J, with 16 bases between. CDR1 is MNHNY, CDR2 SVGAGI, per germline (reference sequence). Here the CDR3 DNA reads TGTGCCAGCAGTTCTCCATCGGACCCTCTCCAAGAGACCCAGTACTTC. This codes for CASSSPSDPLQETQYF.